This T cell receptor (beta chain) was obtained from a study of vaccination and CD4 T cells after COVID-19. V gave up 3 bases and J gave up 5 bases, with 8 bases separating them. The CDR3 consists of 13 residues. Germline V gene sequence: CDR1 SGHVS, CDR2 FQNEAQ. Cultured CD4+ T cell DNA underwent sequencing with the Oncomine TCR Beta short-read assay. MiXCR, run by TCRdb on the PCR reads, gives a single entry per CDR3 protein. The repertoire includes 18,000 or so distinct CDR3 sequences, approximately 28% of them detected once, and 17% sits in the top ten. The table lists this clonotype with a few counts. No antigen is known for it. Indicated treatment: roughly 11-day PBMC culture with coronavirus spike peptide pools or control peptides (ViraFEST assay).

Sequenced: cultured CD4+ T cells from blood. The TCR sequence derives from a human donor with COVID-19. The chain couples TRBV7-8 to TRBJ1-5; D remains ambiguous. The CDR3 loop reads CASSFNAYQPQHF. DNA for the CDR3: TGTGCCAGCAGCTTCAACGCTTATCAGCCCCAGCATTTT.